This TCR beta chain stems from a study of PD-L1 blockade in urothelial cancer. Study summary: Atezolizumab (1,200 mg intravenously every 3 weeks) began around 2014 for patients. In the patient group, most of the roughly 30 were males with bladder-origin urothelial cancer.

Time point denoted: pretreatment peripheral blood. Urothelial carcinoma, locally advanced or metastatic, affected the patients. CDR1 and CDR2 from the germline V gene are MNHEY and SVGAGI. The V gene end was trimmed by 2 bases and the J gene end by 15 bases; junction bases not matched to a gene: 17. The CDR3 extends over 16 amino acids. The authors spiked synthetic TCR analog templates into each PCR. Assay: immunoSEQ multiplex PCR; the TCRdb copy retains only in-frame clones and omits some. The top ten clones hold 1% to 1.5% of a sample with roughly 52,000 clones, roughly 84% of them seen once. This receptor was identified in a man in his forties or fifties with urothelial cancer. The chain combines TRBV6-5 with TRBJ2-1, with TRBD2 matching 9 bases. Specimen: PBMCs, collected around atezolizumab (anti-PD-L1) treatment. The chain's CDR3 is CASSYRRREGQHRLFF. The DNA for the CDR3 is TGTGCCAGCAGTTACAGAAGGCGGGAGGGCCAACATCGTCTGTTCTTC.